This T cell receptor (beta chain) was profiled in a study of T cell changes during pregnancy in multiple sclerosis. The CDR3 extends over 13 amino acids. The ends were cut back, 4 bases at V and 5 bases at J, with 12 bases in the middle. The germline V gene has CDR1 MDHEN and CDR2 SYDVKM. Data came from immunoSEQ multiplex PCR; TCRdb stores just in-frame clones and leaves some out. The sample includes approximately 47,000 clones, about 90% seen only once; the top ten take 1.9%. The receptor's source is a female donor with multiple sclerosis, enrolled in a pregnancy study. The specimen comprised peripheral blood, sampled in the first trimester of pregnancy. The J gene is TRBJ2-7, the V gene TRBV28; D not certain. This CDR3 is CASSSRTKNEQYF. In DNA, the CDR3 is TGTGCCAGCAGTTCCCGAACTAAAAACGAGCAGTACTTC.